Shown below are 2 T cell receptor beta chains from a single sample sequenced in a study of vaccination and CD4 T cells after COVID-19. These receptors' antigens are unknown. Sequence data for DNA of cultured CD4+ T cells were generated by the Oncomine TCR Beta short-read assay. MiXCR, applied by TCRdb to the PCR reads, yields one record per CDR3 protein. The sample comprises about 2,700 distinct CDR3 sequences, about 39% of which are singletons, and 55% to 70% rests with the top ten. Noted treatment: roughly 11-day PBMC culture with coronavirus spike peptide pools or control peptides (ViraFEST assay). CD4+ T-cell collection from the unexposed donor predated the COVID-19 pandemic (2011-2018). Sequences were obtained from CD4+ T cells from blood, cultured in vitro. These receptors were taken from a human donor in good health.

This chain connects TRBV23-1 to TRBJ1-5; no clear D gene. Being an ORF, TRBV23-1 has a function that is uncertain. V was shortened by 4 bases and J by 2 bases, with 15 bases between the two germline ends. The CDR3 runs to 16 residues. CDR3 sequence: CASSPRAEAGNQPQHF. The CDR3 nucleotides are TGCGCCAGCAGTCCCCGGGCCGAGGCAGGCAATCAGCCCCAGCATTTT.

This clonotype was seen a few times. CDR3 loop: CASKSGGADTQYF. CDR3 nucleotide sequence: TGTGCCAGCAAATCGGGCGGGGCAGATACGCAGTATTTT. The chain carries TRBV21-1 and TRBJ2-3; TRBD1 is the table's D call, not checked against the DNA. TRBV21-1 is listed as a pseudogene. The CDR3 consists of 13 residues.